This is a list of T cell receptor beta chains from one sample in a study of long-term antiretroviral therapy in people with HIV. TCRdb keeps only in-frame clones here, not all; method: immunoSEQ multiplex PCR. The sample consists of tens of thousands of clones, roughly four fifths of them appearing once. The sample consisted of unsorted PBMCs, taken 0.3 years after starting antiretroviral therapy. These receptors came from a man between 18 and 29 years old with HIV. Each CDR3 is given with its conserved first and last residue. Fields, in order: CDR3 DNA, CDR3 protein, CDR3 length, J gene, D gene, clone size, V gene. D genes are given only for firm matches. Not every row has a clone size; where given, it reads once, few, many or a size class.

CDR3nt: TGCGCCAGCAGGGGGACAGCCGTGCAAGAGACCCAGTACTTC; CDR3aa: CASRGTAVQETQYF; len: 14; j_gene: TRBJ2-5; d_gene: TRBD1; abundance: .; v_gene: TRBV10-1
CDR3nt: TGTGCCAGTAGTATGGATAATTCACCCCTCCACTTT; CDR3aa: CASSMDNSPLHF; len: 12; j_gene: TRBJ1-6; d_gene: .; abundance: .; v_gene: TRBV19
CDR3nt: TGTGCCTGGAGTACTTCTAGCGGGGGGGTTATGCAGTATTTT; CDR3aa: CAWSTSSGGVMQYF; len: 14; j_gene: TRBJ2-3; d_gene: TRBD2; abundance: .; v_gene: TRBV30
CDR3nt: TGTGCCTGGAGTGTATTGGGGGAAAGGGGCTATGGCTACACCTTC; CDR3aa: CAWSVLGERGYGYTF; len: 15; j_gene: TRBJ1-2; d_gene: .; abundance: .; v_gene: TRBV30
CDR3nt: TGCGCCAGCAGCTTGTTCGGAGCTAGGGATAACACCATATATTTT; CDR3aa: CASSLFGARDNTIYF; len: 15; j_gene: TRBJ1-3; d_gene: .; abundance: .; v_gene: TRBV5-1
CDR3nt: TGTGCCAGCAGTGAAGCGCTTGGGACTAGCGGGGGATACGAGCAGTACTTC; CDR3aa: CASSEALGTSGGYEQYF; len: 17; j_gene: TRBJ2-7; d_gene: TRBD2; abundance: once; v_gene: TRBV2
CDR3nt: TGTGCCAGCTCGCCGGGACACCCGCTGGAGACCCAGTACTTC; CDR3aa: CASSPGHPLETQYF; len: 14; j_gene: TRBJ2-5; d_gene: .; abundance: .; v_gene: TRBV18
CDR3nt: TGTGCCAGCAGCCCCCAGGCCTGGGGAGAGACCCAGTACTTC; CDR3aa: CASSPQAWGETQYF; len: 14; j_gene: TRBJ2-5; d_gene: .; abundance: .; v_gene: TRBV28
CDR3nt: TGTGCCTGGAGCTACCGCGACAGGGGTTTTCGGGCCGGGGAGCTGTTTTTT; CDR3aa: CAWSYRDRGFRAGELFF; len: 17; j_gene: TRBJ2-2; d_gene: TRBD1; abundance: .; v_gene: TRBV30
CDR3nt: TGTGCCAGCAGTGAGGCCAGGGGCAGGGGAACTGAAGCTTTCTTT; CDR3aa: CASSEARGRGTEAFF; len: 15; j_gene: TRBJ1-1; d_gene: .; abundance: .; v_gene: TRBV2
CDR3nt: TGTGCCAGCTCACCCGACCTCCTTGACAGGGAAACCTACGAGCAGTACTTC; CDR3aa: CASSPDLLDRETYEQYF; len: 17; j_gene: TRBJ2-7; d_gene: TRBD1; abundance: .; v_gene: TRBV18
CDR3nt: TGCGCCAGCAGCCAGCCCGGGGGAAACACCGGGGAGCTGTTTTTT; CDR3aa: CASSQPGGNTGELFF; len: 15; j_gene: TRBJ2-2; d_gene: .; abundance: .; v_gene: TRBV4-3
CDR3nt: TGTGCCAGCAGCGTAGGGACCTCCACTGGAAACACCATATATTTT; CDR3aa: CASSVGTSTGNTIYF; len: 15; j_gene: TRBJ1-3; d_gene: .; abundance: .; v_gene: TRBV9
CDR3nt: TGTGCCAGCAGTTTAAGTTATGGGGATACGCAGTATTTT; CDR3aa: CASSLSYGDTQYF; len: 13; j_gene: TRBJ2-3; d_gene: .; abundance: .; v_gene: TRBV27
CDR3nt: TGCGCCAGCAGCCAGACGACAGGACCCTACGAGCAGTACTTC; CDR3aa: CASSQTTGPYEQYF; len: 14; j_gene: TRBJ2-7; d_gene: .; abundance: once; v_gene: TRBV4-3
CDR3nt: TGTGCCAGTACCGACGCGGAGGGGGAGTTTGGGCCAGATACGCAGTATTTT; CDR3aa: CASTDAEGEFGPDTQYF; len: 17; j_gene: TRBJ2-3; d_gene: .; abundance: .; v_gene: TRBV19
CDR3nt: TGTGCCAGCATAATCGGGACGGGGAACACTGAAGCTTTCTTT; CDR3aa: CASIIGTGNTEAFF; len: 14; j_gene: TRBJ1-1; d_gene: .; abundance: .; v_gene: TRBV7-8
CDR3nt: TGCGCCAGCAGCTTGGAGAGCAATCAGCCCCAGCATTTT; CDR3aa: CASSLESNQPQHF; len: 13; j_gene: TRBJ1-5; d_gene: .; abundance: .; v_gene: TRBV5-1
CDR3nt: TGTGCCAGCAGCTACCTAGAGATTTCCTCCTACAATGAGCAGTTCTTC; CDR3aa: CASSYLEISSYNEQFF; len: 16; j_gene: TRBJ2-1; d_gene: .; abundance: .; v_gene: TRBV7-8
CDR3nt: TGTGCCAGCAGCAGGACAGGCGCTATCTATGGCTACACCTTC; CDR3aa: CASSRTGAIYGYTF; len: 14; j_gene: TRBJ1-2; d_gene: TRBD1; abundance: few; v_gene: TRBV7-9
CDR3nt: TGCGCCAGCAGTGACTTCCCTCAAGGCCGGGGTGAGCAGTTCTTC; CDR3aa: CASSDFPQGRGEQFF; len: 15; j_gene: TRBJ2-1; d_gene: .; abundance: few; v_gene: TRBV10-2
CDR3nt: TGTGCCAGCAGCATCGCGGACAGTGAAGCTTTCTTT; CDR3aa: CASSIADSEAFF; len: 12; j_gene: TRBJ1-1; d_gene: .; abundance: .; v_gene: TRBV9
CDR3nt: TGTGCCTGGAGTGTGGGGGGCTTTTCACCCCTCCACTTT; CDR3aa: CAWSVGGFSPLHF; len: 13; j_gene: TRBJ1-6; d_gene: .; abundance: .; v_gene: TRBV30
CDR3nt: TGTGCCAGCAGCCTGGGAGCCGGGACGCTTAGGGCAGATACGCAGTATTTT; CDR3aa: CASSLGAGTLRADTQYF; len: 17; j_gene: TRBJ2-3; d_gene: .; abundance: .; v_gene: TRBV5-6
CDR3nt: TGTGCCAGCTCCGAAACAGGGCTGGGCGGCTACACCTTC; CDR3aa: CASSETGLGGYTF; len: 13; j_gene: TRBJ1-2; d_gene: .; abundance: .; v_gene: TRBV18
CDR3nt: TGTGCCAGCAGCCACACCGGGACTAGCGGGAGGGATTTT; CDR3aa: CASSHTGTSGRDF; len: 13; j_gene: TRBJ2-3; d_gene: TRBD2; abundance: .; v_gene: TRBV7-8